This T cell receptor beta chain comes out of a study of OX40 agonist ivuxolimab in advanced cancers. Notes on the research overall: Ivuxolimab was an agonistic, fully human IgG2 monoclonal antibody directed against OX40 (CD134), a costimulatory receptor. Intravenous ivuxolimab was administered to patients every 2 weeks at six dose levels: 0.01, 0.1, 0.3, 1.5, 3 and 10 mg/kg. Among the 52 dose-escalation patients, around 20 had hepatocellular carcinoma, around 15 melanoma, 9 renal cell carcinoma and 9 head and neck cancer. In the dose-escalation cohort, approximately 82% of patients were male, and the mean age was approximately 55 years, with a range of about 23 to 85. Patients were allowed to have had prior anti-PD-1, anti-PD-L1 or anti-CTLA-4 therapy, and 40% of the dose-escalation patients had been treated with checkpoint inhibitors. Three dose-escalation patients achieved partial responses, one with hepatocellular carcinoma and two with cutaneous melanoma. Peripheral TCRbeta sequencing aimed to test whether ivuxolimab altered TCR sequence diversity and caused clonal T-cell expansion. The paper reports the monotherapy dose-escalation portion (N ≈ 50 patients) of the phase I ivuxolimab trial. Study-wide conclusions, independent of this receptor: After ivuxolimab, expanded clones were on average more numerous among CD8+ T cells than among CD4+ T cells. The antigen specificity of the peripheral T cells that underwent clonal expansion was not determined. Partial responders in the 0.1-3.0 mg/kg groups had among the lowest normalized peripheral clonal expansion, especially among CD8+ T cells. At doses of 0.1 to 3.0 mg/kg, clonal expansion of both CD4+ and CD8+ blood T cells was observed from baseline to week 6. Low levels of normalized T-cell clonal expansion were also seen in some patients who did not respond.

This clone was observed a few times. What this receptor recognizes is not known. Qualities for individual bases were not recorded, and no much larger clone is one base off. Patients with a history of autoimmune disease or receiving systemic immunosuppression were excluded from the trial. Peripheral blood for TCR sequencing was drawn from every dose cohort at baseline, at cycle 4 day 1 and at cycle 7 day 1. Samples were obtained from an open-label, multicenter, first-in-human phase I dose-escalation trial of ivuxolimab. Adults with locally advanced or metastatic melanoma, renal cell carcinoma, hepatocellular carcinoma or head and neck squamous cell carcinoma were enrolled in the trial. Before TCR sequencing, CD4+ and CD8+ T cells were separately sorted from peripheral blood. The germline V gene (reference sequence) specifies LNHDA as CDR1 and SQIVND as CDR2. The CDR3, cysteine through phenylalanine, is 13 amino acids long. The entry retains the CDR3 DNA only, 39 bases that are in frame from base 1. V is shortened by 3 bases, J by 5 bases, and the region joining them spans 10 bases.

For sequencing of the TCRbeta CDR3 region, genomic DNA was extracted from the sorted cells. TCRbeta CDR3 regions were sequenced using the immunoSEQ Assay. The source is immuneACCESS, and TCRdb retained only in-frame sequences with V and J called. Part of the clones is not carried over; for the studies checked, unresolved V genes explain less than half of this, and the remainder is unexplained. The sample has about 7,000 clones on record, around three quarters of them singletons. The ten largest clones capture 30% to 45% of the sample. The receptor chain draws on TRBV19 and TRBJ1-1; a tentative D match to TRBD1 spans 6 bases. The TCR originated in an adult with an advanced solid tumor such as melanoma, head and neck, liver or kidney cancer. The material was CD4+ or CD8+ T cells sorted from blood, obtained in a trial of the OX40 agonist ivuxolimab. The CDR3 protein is CASSIWDNTEAFF. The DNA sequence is TGTGCCAGTAGTATCTGGGACAATACTGAAGCTTTCTTT.